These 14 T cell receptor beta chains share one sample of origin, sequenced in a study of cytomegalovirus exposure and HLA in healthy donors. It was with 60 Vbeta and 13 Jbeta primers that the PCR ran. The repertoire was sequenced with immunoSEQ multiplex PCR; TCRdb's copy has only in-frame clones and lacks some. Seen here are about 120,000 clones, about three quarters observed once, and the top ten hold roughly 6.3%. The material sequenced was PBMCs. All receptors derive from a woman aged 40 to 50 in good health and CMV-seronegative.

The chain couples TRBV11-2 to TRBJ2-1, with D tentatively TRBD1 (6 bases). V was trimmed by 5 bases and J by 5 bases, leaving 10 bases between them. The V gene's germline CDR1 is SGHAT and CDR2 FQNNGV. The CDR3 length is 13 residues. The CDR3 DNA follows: TGTGCCAGCAGCCAGGGACAACACAATGAGCAGTTCTTC. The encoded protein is CASSQGQHNEQFF.

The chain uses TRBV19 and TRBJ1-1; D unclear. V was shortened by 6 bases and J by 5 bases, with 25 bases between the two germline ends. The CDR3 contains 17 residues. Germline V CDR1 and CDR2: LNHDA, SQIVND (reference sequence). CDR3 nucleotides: TGTGCCAGTAGCCGTACTAGGGATAAGAGGCTGAGGACTGAAGCTTTCTTT. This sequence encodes CASSRTRDKRLRTEAFF.

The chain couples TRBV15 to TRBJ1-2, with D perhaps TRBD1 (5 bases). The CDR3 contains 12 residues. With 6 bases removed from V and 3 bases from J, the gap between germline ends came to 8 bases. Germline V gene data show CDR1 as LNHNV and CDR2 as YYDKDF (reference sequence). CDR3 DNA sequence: TGTGCCACCAGGGGGGGGGACTATGGCTACACCTTC. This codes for CATRGGDYGYTF.

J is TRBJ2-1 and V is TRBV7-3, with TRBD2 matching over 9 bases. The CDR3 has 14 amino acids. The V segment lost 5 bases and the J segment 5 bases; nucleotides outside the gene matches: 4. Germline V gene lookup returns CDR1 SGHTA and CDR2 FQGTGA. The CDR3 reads CASSTGLAHNEQFF. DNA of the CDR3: TGTGCCAGCAGCACAGGACTAGCGCACAATGAGCAGTTCTTC. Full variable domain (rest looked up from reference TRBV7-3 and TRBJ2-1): GAGVSQTPSNKVTEKGKYVELRCDPISGHTALYWYRQSLGQGPEFLIYFQGTGAADDSGLPNDRFFAVRPEGSVSTLKIQRTERGDSAVYLCASSTGLAHNEQFFGPGTRLTVL.

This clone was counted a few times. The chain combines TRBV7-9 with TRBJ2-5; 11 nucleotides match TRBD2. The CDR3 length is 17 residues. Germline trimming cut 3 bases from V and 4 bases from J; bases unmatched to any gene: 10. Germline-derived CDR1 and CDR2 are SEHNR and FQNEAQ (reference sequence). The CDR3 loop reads CASSFGTSGDLGETQYF. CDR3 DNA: TGTGCCAGCAGCTTTGGGACTAGCGGCGACCTAGGAGAGACCCAGTACTTC.

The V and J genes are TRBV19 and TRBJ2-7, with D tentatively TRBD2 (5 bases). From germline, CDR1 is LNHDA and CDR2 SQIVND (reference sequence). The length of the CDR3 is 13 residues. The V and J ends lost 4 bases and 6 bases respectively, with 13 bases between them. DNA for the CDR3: TGTGCCAGTAGTAGGTCTAGCTTCTCCGAGCAGTACTTC. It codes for CASSRSSFSEQYF.

Written as DNA, the CDR3 is TGTGCCAGCAGCTTATCCGGTTCCGAGCAGTACTTC. Translation: CASSLSGSEQYF. This rearrangement joins TRBV11-2 to TRBJ2-7; D gene uncertain. The CDR3 is 12 amino acids. Germline CDR1 is SGHAT and CDR2 is FQNNGV. V lost 2 bases and J 6 bases, leaving 8 bases between the germline ends. Full variable domain (remainder filled in from reference TRBV11-2 and TRBJ2-7): EAGVAQSPRYKIIEKRQSVAFWCNPISGHATLYWYQQILGQGPKLLIQFQNNGVVDDSQLPKDRFSAERLKGVDSTLKIQPAKLEDSAVYLCASSLSGSEQYFGPGTRLTVT.

CDR3 region: CASSLGDSSGANVLTF. CDR3 in DNA: TGCGCCAGCAGCTTGGGTGACAGTTCTGGGGCCAACGTCCTGACTTTC. The rearrangement uses TRBV5-1 and TRBJ2-6; tentatively, D is TRBD1 (5 bases). Deletions cut 0 bases from V and 1 base from J, with 8 bases between. Germline CDR1 and CDR2: SGHRS and YFSETQ. The CDR3 sequence is 16 residues long.

The CDR3 DNA is TGCGCCAGCAGCCAAGTTTCAGGGGGCAATCCCTACGAGCAGTACTTC. It encodes CASSQVSGGNPYEQYF. The chain recombines TRBV4-1 with TRBJ2-7, with 8 positions matching TRBD1. Germline V gene sequence: CDR1 MGHRA, CDR2 YSYEKL. V was clipped by 1 base and J by 2 bases; unmatched bases: 7. The CDR3 spans 16 residues.

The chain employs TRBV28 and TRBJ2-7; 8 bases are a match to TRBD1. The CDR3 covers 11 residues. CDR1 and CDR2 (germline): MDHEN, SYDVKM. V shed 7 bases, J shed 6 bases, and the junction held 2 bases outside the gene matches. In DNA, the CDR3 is TGTGCCAGCAAGACAGGGGTCGAGCAGTACTTC. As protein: CASKTGVEQYF.

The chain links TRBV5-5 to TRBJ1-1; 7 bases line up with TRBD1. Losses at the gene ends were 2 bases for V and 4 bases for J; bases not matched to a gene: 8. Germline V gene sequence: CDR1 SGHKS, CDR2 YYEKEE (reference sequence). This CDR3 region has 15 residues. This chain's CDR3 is CASSFSGGQGTEAFF. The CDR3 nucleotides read TGTGCCAGCAGCTTTTCAGGGGGGCAAGGCACTGAAGCTTTCTTT.

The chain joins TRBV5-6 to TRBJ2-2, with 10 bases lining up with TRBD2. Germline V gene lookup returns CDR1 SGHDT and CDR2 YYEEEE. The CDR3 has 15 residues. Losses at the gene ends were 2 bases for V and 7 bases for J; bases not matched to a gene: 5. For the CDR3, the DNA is TGTGCCAGCAGCTTTTTAGGGACTAGCGTCGGGGAGCTGTTTTTT. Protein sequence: CASSFLGTSVGELFF.

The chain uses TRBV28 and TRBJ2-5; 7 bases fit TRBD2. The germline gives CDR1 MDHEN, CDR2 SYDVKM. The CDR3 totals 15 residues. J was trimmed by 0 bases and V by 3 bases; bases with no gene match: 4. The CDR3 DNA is TGTGCCAGCAGTTTCACCCTAGCGGACCAAGAGACCCAGTACTTC. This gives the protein CASSFTLADQETQYF.

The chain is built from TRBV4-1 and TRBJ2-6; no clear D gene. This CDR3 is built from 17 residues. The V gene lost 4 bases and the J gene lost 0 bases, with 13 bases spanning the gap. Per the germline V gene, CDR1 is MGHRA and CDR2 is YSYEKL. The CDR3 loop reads CASSPSVSSSGANVLTF. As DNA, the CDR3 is TGCGCCAGCAGCCCCTCGGTCTCGAGCTCTGGGGCCAACGTCCTGACTTTC.